This T cell receptor beta chain derives from a study of blood T cell repertoires in COVID-19. Per the study methods: The assay estimated nucleated cells by amplifying reference gene primers. Assay: immunoSEQ multiplex PCR; the TCRdb copy retains only in-frame clones and omits some. V and J calls and clone size are given by that table; D and trimming were obtained from the DNA. The repertoire holds some 130,000 clones, 79% seen once, with roughly 4.3% in the top ten. This clone was counted a few times. Trimming shortened V by 6 bases and J by 5 bases, and 19 bases separated the two germline ends. The CDR3 consists of 14 residues. The germline gives CDR1 SQVTM, CDR2 ANQGSEA.

The rearrangement joins TRBV29-1 to TRBJ2-5; D is ambiguous. The origin of this receptor is a woman over 75 with acute or convalescent COVID-19. Specimen: peripheral blood. CDR3: CSVTPDGVGETQYF. For the CDR3, the DNA is TGCAGCGTGACTCCCGATGGCGTCGGGGAGACCCAGTACTTC. Supplemented by reference TRBV29-1 and TRBJ2-5, the full variable domain reads SAVISQKPSRDICQRGTSLTIQCQVDSQVTMMFWYRQQPGQSLTLIATANQGSEATYESGFVIDKFPISRPNLTFSTLTVSNMSPEDSSIYLCSVTPDGVGETQYFGPGTRLLVL.